Shown below are 25 T cell receptor beta chains from a single sample sequenced in a study of early T cells in non-severe SARS-CoV-2 infection. TCRdb re-called the 5' RACE reads through MiXCR, storing one row per CDR3 protein. Of about 20,000 distinct CDR3 sequences listed, 4.8% are singletons. The sequenced sample consisted of whole blood. The receptors here all came from an adult who was a healthcare worker with PCR-confirmed SARS-CoV-2 infection or an uninfected control (not recorded which).

There are many counts of this clonotype. This rearrangement joins TRBV6-1 to TRBJ2-2; possible D gene TRBD2, 6 bases. The CDR3 is 15 amino acids. Trimming cost V 6 bases and J 4 bases, with 15 bases left between them. From germline, CDR1 is MNHNS and CDR2 SASEGT. The CDR3 nucleotides read TGTGCCAGCAGGTATCCGGGACTCCCCACCGGGGAGCTGTTTTTT. Translated: CASRYPGLPTGELFF.

This clonotype was recorded at least ten times. This chain links TRBV7-9 with TRBJ1-4, with no clear D. V gave up 5 bases and J gave up 5 bases, with 15 bases separating them. The CDR3 consists of 15 residues. Germline V lookup: CDR1 SEHNR, CDR2 FQNEAQ (reference sequence). The CDR3 nucleotides are TGTGCCAGCAGCCTACTGGGGAACTCCAATGAAAAACTGTTTTTT. Translated: CASSLLGNSNEKLFF.

This clonotype was seen ten or more times. The gene calls are TRBV7-2 and TRBJ2-1, with D uncertain. Trimming left V 5 bases short and J 3 bases short, with 8 bases between. Germline assignment: CDR1 SGHTA and CDR2 FQGNSA. This CDR3 is 13 amino acids long. The CDR3 reads CASSLDLYNEQFF. CDR3 sequence (DNA): TGTGCCAGCAGCCTGGACCTCTACAATGAGCAGTTCTTC.

This clonotype was found many times. The rearrangement joins TRBV4-3 to TRBJ2-2; 7 bases are a match to TRBD2. CDR1 is LGHNA, CDR2 YSLEER, per germline. With 4 bases clipped from V and 4 bases from J, the junction kept 9 bases outside the gene matches. The CDR3 length is 16 residues. The CDR3, as DNA: TGCGCCAGCAGCCCAGAACGGGGGGTCTCCACCGGGGAGCTGTTTTTT. It translates to CASSPERGVSTGELFF.

This clonotype showed up many times. The chain is built from TRBV5-4 and TRBJ2-7, with TRBD1 as a possible D gene (7 bases). The CDR3 consists of 15 residues. V was shortened by 0 bases and J by 5 bases, with 15 bases between the two germline ends. In germline, CDR1 is SGHNT, CDR2 YYREEE (reference sequence). DNA for the CDR3: TGTGCCAGCAGCTTGGCGGGCAGGGGGGCGGACGAGCAGTACTTC. Translated, it gives CASSLAGRGADEQYF.

The table lists this clonotype with many counts. The rearrangement links TRBV11-2 to TRBJ2-7; 7 bases are shared with TRBD1. Germline loops: CDR1 SGHAT, CDR2 FQNNGV. Trimming took 1 base from V and 3 from J; bases not matched to a gene: 9. This CDR3 region has 16 residues. The CDR3 sequence: CASSLGSGTVIYEQYF. DNA of the CDR3: TGTGCCAGCAGCTTAGGCTCCGGGACAGTGATCTACGAGCAGTACTTC.

There are a few counts of this clonotype. This chain uses TRBV10-3 with TRBJ1-1; no reliable D call. V was clipped by 3 bases and J by 0 bases, with 8 bases between them. The CDR3 sequence is 14 residues long. Germline V CDR1 and CDR2: ENHRY, SYGVKD. The DNA for the CDR3 is TGTGCCATCAGTGACCTCAGCATGAACACTGAAGCTTTCTTT. This sequence encodes CAISDLSMNTEAFF.

This clonotype was picked up many times. V gene TRBV18 combines with J gene TRBJ2-1; D remains ambiguous. In germline, CDR1 is KGHSH, CDR2 LQKENI. V dropped 1 base and J dropped 4 bases, with 14 bases sitting between them. The CDR3 is 16 amino acids. The CDR3 here is CASSPLSSLGYNEQFF. CDR3 sequence (DNA): TGTGCCAGCTCACCACTATCCAGTCTGGGGTACAATGAGCAGTTCTTC.

This clonotype was seen more than once but under ten times. V gene TRBV6-6 combines with J gene TRBJ1-1, with a possible D match to TRBD1 (5 bases). CDR3 length: 14 residues. Germline values: CDR1 MNHNY, CDR2 SVGAGI (reference sequence). V gave up 0 bases and J gave up 4 bases, with 9 bases separating them. The CDR3 nucleotides are TGTGCCAGCAGTTACTCGCCGGGGACCACTGAAGCTTTCTTT. Its translation is CASSYSPGTTEAFF.

This clonotype was detected ten times or more. The chain employs TRBV28 and TRBJ2-1; weak D call: TRBD1 (6 bases). Trimming left V 8 bases short and J 4 bases short, with 18 bases between. CDR3 length: 15 residues. Germline CDR1 is MDHEN and CDR2 is SYDVKM. The CDR3 DNA follows: TGTGCCAGCTCGTGGGGCAGGGGAGCGTACAATGAGCAGTTCTTC. This sequence encodes CASSWGRGAYNEQFF. The full variable domain, in which reference TRBV28 and TRBJ2-1 provide the parts outside the CDR3, is DVKVTQSSRYLVKRTGEKVFLECVQDMDHENMFWYRQDPGLGLRLIYFSYDVKMKEKGDIPEGYSVSREKKERFSLILESASTNQTSMYLCASSWGRGAYNEQFFGPGTRLTVL.

This clonotype was observed many times. This chain links TRBV18 with TRBJ2-5; D is unclear. Per germline, CDR1 KGHSH and CDR2 LQKENI. Deletions cut 3 bases from V and 2 bases from J, with 13 bases between. The CDR3 totals 15 residues. Written as DNA, the CDR3 is TGTGCCAGCTCACCGGCCGCGGCTGGGCAAGAGACCCAGTACTTC. Its translation is CASSPAAAGQETQYF. Using reference TRBV18 and TRBJ2-5 for the parts outside the CDR3, the full variable domain is NAGVMQNPRHLVRRRGQEARLRCSPMKGHSHVYWYRQLPEEGLKFMVYLQKENIIDESGMPKERFSAEFPKEGPSILRIQQVVRGDSAAYFCASSPAAAGQETQYFGPGTRLLVL.

Many counts were recorded for this clonotype. The chain uses TRBV10-2 and TRBJ2-5; D unresolved. Per the germline V gene, CDR1 is WSHSY and CDR2 is SAAADI. This CDR3 has 12 residues. V lost 3 bases, J lost 5 bases, and 7 bases lay in between. The CDR3: CASSEPGETQYF. The CDR3 coding sequence is TGCGCCAGCAGTGAACCCGGGGAGACCCAGTACTTC.

This clonotype was found a few times. The chain carries TRBV18 and TRBJ2-1, with TRBD2 identical over 9 bases. CDR1 and CDR2 (germline): KGHSH, LQKENI. This CDR3 region has 15 residues. The V segment lost 3 bases and the J segment 6 bases; nucleotides outside the gene matches: 6. The DNA for the CDR3 is TGTGCCAGCTCACCGGCTAGCGGGAAACCCAATGAGCAGTTCTTC. It yields the protein CASSPASGKPNEQFF.

With regard to this clonotype: This sequence may be a read error, since a much larger clone differs from it by one base. The chain combines TRBV28 with TRBJ2-2, with D tentatively TRBD2 (5 bases). CDR3 length equals 13 residues. The germline V gene has CDR1 MDHEN and CDR2 SYDVKM. CDR3 loop: CASKDRQTGELVF. CDR3 in DNA: TGTGCCAGCAAGGACCGGCAAACCGGGGAGCTGGTTTTT. The full variable domain, with the rest looked up from reference TRBV28 and TRBJ2-2, is DVKVTQSSRYLVKRTGEKVFLECVQDMDHENMFWYRQDPGLGLRLIYFSYDVKMKEKGDIPEGYSVSREKKERFSLILESASTNQTSMYLCASKDRQTGELVFGEGSRLTVL.

This clonotype was found a few times. The chain combines TRBV18 with TRBJ1-6; weak D call: TRBD1 (6 bases). Per germline, CDR1 KGHSH and CDR2 LQKENI. V was cut by 6 bases and J by 6 bases, with 9 bases left in between. The CDR3 sequence is 13 residues long. CDR3 DNA: TGTGCCAGCTCGACAGGCCTTAATTCACCCCTCCACTTT. Protein sequence: CASSTGLNSPLHF.

About this clonotype itself: This may be a read error: a much more frequent sequence differs by one nucleotide. The J gene is TRBJ2-5, the V gene TRBV5-1; a possible D gene is TRBD2 (6 bases). Germline CDR1 is SGHRS and CDR2 is YFSETQ. This CDR3 is 14 amino acids long. The CDR3 loop is CASSLLGLQKTQYF. The CDR3 nucleotides are TGCGCCAGCAGCTTGCTGGGACTCCAAAAGACCCAGTACTTC.

As concerns this clonotype: The germline gene is not matched at one end of the junction; a read error may be the cause. The chain links TRBV5-1 to TRBJ1-3; D is unresolved. This CDR3 is built from 14 residues. Germline CDR1 SGHRS, CDR2 YFSETQ. The CDR3 nucleotides read TGCGCCAGCAGCCTCGTTGGGTACGGAAACATCATATATTTT. Its translation: CASSLVGYGNIIYF.

This clonotype was seen a handful of times. Written as DNA, the CDR3 is TGTGCCAGCAGTGAATTATTCGGGGCTGCGGGAGAGGAACACAATGAGCAGTTCTTC. This codes for CASSELFGAAGEEHNEQFF. The chain uses TRBV25-1 and TRBJ2-1; 7 positions agree with TRBD2. The V segment lost 1 base and the J segment 5 bases; nucleotides outside the gene matches: 17. The CDR3 extends over 19 amino acids. Germline V gives CDR1 MGHDK, CDR2 SYGVNS.

The chain recombines TRBV6-1 with TRBJ2-6; no clear D. Trimming left V 5 bases short and J 4 bases short, with 3 bases between. The CDR3 length is 12 residues. In germline, CDR1 is MNHNS, CDR2 SASEGT. The CDR3 nucleotides are TGTGCCAGCAGTCCCGGGGCCAACGTCCTGACTTTC. As protein: CASSPGANVLTF.

There are many counts of this clonotype. The chain has TRBV7-9 and TRBJ2-7; D remains unclear. V lost 4 bases and J lost 4, with 8 bases in between. Germline CDR1 and CDR2: SEHNR and FQNEAQ (reference sequence). The CDR3 contains 12 residues. This CDR3 reads CASSSVVYEQYF. The CDR3 nucleotides read TGTGCCAGCAGCTCGGTAGTGTACGAGCAGTACTTC.

This chain links TRBV28 with TRBJ2-6; D unclear. This CDR3 spans 14 amino acids. V lost 5 bases, J lost 1 base, and 6 bases lay in between. From germline, CDR1 is MDHEN and CDR2 SYDVKM. CDR3 amino acids: CASSLFSGANVLTF. In nucleotides, the CDR3 is TGTGCCAGCAGTCTATTTTCTGGGGCCAACGTCCTGACTTTC.

This clonotype was recorded at least ten times. V is TRBV18 and J is TRBJ1-1; weak D call: TRBD1 (5 bases). V lost 3 bases and J 4 bases, leaving 9 bases between the germline ends. Germline CDR1 and CDR2: KGHSH and LQKENI. CDR3 length equals 13 residues. The CDR3 region has the DNA TGTGCCAGCTCACCGGGGGGATCCACTGAAGCTTTCTTT. Amino acids: CASSPGGSTEAFF.

This clonotype was observed at least ten times. The chain joins TRBV24-1 to TRBJ1-5; maybe TRBD1 (5 bases). The V gene's germline CDR1 is KGHDR and CDR2 SFDVKD. The CDR3 extends over 16 amino acids. Trimming left V 2 bases short and J 3 bases short, with 13 bases between. CDR3 in amino acids: CATSDSGTAINQPQHF. CDR3 coding DNA: TGTGCCACCAGTGATTCCGGGACGGCAATCAATCAGCCCCAGCATTTT.

The chain is built from TRBV10-3 and TRBJ2-1, with 10 bases aligning to TRBD2. V shed 2 bases, J shed 6 bases, and the junction held 4 bases outside the gene matches. Germline assignment: CDR1 ENHRY and CDR2 SYGVKD. CDR3 size: 15 residues. CDR3 region: CAISEGLADPNEQFF. The CDR3 bases are TGTGCCATCAGTGAGGGACTAGCGGATCCCAATGAGCAGTTCTTC.

By share of the sample, this clonotype is medium-sized. This chain connects TRBV20-1 to TRBJ2-5; D is possibly TRBD2 (5 bases). Trimming left V 3 bases short and J 5 bases short, with 16 bases between. This CDR3 is built from 14 residues. Germline V lookup: CDR1 DFQATT, CDR2 SNEGSKA (reference sequence). CDR3 region: CSASGVTQSETQYF. In nucleotides, the CDR3 is TGCAGTGCTAGCGGGGTAACCCAATCGGAGACCCAGTACTTC.